Presented here are 10 T cell receptor beta chains from one specimen sequenced in a study of blood T cell repertoires in COVID-19. Libraries were prepared by immunoSEQ multiplex PCR; TCRdb keeps only in-frame clonotypes and omits some of them. The sample holds about 400,000 clones, roughly nine tenths seen once. Sequenced: PBMCs or T cells enriched from blood (not recorded which). The receptors were sampled from a woman in her 30s who had recovered from COVID-19.

The rearrangement uses TRBV5-4 and TRBJ2-5; D is undetermined. The length of the CDR3 is 12 residues. V dropped 2 bases and J dropped 3 bases, with 5 bases sitting between them. Germline V gene data show CDR1 as SGHNT and CDR2 as YYREEE (reference sequence). The CDR3 bases are TGTGCCAGCAGCTTAAGAGAAGAGACCCAGTACTTC. Its translation is CASSLREETQYF.

This clone showed up just once. The chain joins TRBV12-3 or TRBV12-4 to TRBJ2-7, with D unresolved. CDR3 length: 12 residues. V lost 2 bases to trimming and J lost 3 bases, with 5 bases between them. CDR3: CASSLSVYEQYF. CDR3 bases: TGTGCCAGCAGTTTATCTGTCTACGAGCAGTACTTC.

V usage is TRBV5-1 and J usage is TRBJ1-6; tentatively, D is TRBD1 (5 bases). The V end lost 0 bases, the J end lost 7 bases, and 11 bases lay between the germline ends. Germline V gene lookup returns CDR1 SGHRS and CDR2 YFSETQ. The CDR3 is 15 residues long. CDR3 loop: CASSLDRSGNSPLHF. The CDR3 DNA follows: TGCGCCAGCAGCTTGGACAGGTCCGGGAATTCACCCCTCCACTTT.

With respect to this clone: The same CDR3 is also encoded by other DNA sequences in this sample. The chain employs TRBV9 and TRBJ2-7, with 7 bases matching TRBD1. Trimming cost V 0 bases and J 2 bases; bases outside gene matches: 5. This CDR3 region has 15 residues. The germline V gene encodes CDR1 SGDLS and CDR2 YYNGEE. The CDR3 loop is CASSVEGTEAYEQYF. The CDR3 nucleotides read TGTGCCAGCAGCGTAGAGGGGACAGAGGCCTACGAGCAGTACTTC.

The chain has TRBV28 and TRBJ1-6, with D unresolved. This CDR3 contains 13 residues. Trimming cost V 7 bases and J 7 bases, with 11 bases left between them. Germline V gene lookup returns CDR1 MDHEN and CDR2 SYDVKM. For the CDR3, the DNA is TGTGCCAGCACCCGGGATTTCAATTCACCCCTCCACTTT. Protein sequence: CASTRDFNSPLHF.

The gene calls are TRBV2 and TRBJ2-2, with 7 nucleotides matching TRBD1. The germline V gene encodes CDR1 SNHLY and CDR2 FYNNEI. The V segment lost 3 bases and the J segment 0 bases; nucleotides outside the gene matches: 4. The length of the CDR3 is 16 residues. DNA of the CDR3: TGTGCCAGCAGTGATTTGGGACAGCCGAACACCGGGGAGCTGTTTTTT. Amino acids: CASSDLGQPNTGELFF.

A single count supports this clone. The V gene is TRBV5-1, the J gene TRBJ2-1; D is undetermined. Trimming removed 0 bases at V and 0 bases at J, with 13 bases between. The CDR3 is made up of 17 amino acids. Germline V CDR1 and CDR2: SGHRS, YFSETQ. CDR3 protein: CASSLGITSSSYNEQFF. DNA of the CDR3: TGCGCCAGCAGCTTGGGGATTACTTCTAGCTCCTACAATGAGCAGTTCTTC.

The V gene is TRBV6-5, the J gene TRBJ1-4; D unclear. CDR3 size: 13 residues. CDR1 is MNHEY, CDR2 SVGAGI, per germline. V gave up 8 bases and J gave up 6 bases, with 13 bases separating them. CDR3 residues: CASAPRRDEKLFF. CDR3 DNA sequence: TGTGCCAGCGCCCCCAGGAGGGATGAAAAACTGTTTTTT.

This chain connects TRBV5-1 to TRBJ2-5; D perhaps matches TRBD1 (6 bases). CDR3 length: 16 amino acids. V was trimmed by 0 bases and J by 1 base, leaving 13 bases between them. Germline V gives CDR1 SGHRS, CDR2 YFSETQ. CDR3 region: CASSLGTDIRQETQYF. The CDR3 nucleotides are TGCGCCAGCAGCTTGGGGACAGACATACGCCAAGAGACCCAGTACTTC.

The chain links TRBV10-1 to TRBJ1-3; D unresolved. The CDR3 sequence is 16 residues long. Trimming pared 5 bases from V and 8 bases from J, leaving 22 bases between. Germline loops: CDR1 WNHNN, CDR2 SYGVQD (reference sequence). This CDR3 is CASSPGGSPFSDTIYF. CDR3 nucleotide sequence: TGCGCCAGCAGTCCCGGCGGATCCCCCTTCTCGGACACCATATATTTT.